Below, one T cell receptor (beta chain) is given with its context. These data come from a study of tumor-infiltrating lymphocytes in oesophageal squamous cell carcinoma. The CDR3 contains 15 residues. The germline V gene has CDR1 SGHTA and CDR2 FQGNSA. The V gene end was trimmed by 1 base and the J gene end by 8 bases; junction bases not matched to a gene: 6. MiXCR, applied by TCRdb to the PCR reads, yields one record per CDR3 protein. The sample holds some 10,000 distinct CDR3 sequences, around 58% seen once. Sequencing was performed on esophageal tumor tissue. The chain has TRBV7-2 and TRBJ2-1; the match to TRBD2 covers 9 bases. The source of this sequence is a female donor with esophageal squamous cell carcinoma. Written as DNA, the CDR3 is TGTGCCAGCAGCTTAGGCGGGGGGGGAGCAGATGAGCAGTTCTTC. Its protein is CASSLGGGGADEQFF. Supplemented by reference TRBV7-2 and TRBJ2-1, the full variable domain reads GAGVSQSPSNKVTEKGKDVELRCDPISGHTALYWYRQSLGQGLEFLIYFQGNSAPDKSGLPSDRFSAERTGGSVSTLTIQRTQQEDSAVYLCASSLGGGGADEQFFGPGTRLTVL.